The 15 T cell receptor beta chains presented below share a single source sample, sequenced in a study of blood T cell repertoires in COVID-19. TCRdb's copy holds only in-frame clones and misses some; the assay was immunoSEQ multiplex PCR. Found here are about 120,000 clones, 88% of them singletons; the top ten hold 3.3%. Sequenced material: peripheral blood. These receptors all stem from a woman aged 50 to 60 with acute or convalescent COVID-19.

This rearrangement joins TRBV14 to TRBJ1-4, with 7 bases matching TRBD1. The CDR3 length is 15 residues. V gave up 4 bases and J gave up 7 bases; unmatched junction bases: 9. Germline V lookup: CDR1 SGHDN, CDR2 FVKESK. The CDR3 DNA is TGTGCCAGCAGCCTGGGGTGGGGACAGAGTGAAAAACTGTTTTTT. Protein sequence: CASSLGWGQSEKLFF.

CDR3 DNA: TGTGCCAGCAGTGAGGGGACATGGTCCTACGAGCAGTACTTC. Translation gives CASSEGTWSYEQYF. The chain employs TRBV6-1 and TRBJ2-7, with a possible D match to TRBD1 (6 bases). CDR3 length: 14 amino acids. Germline CDR1 is MNHNS and CDR2 is SASEGT. V was trimmed by 3 bases and J by 1 base, leaving 10 bases between them.

The V gene is TRBV27, the J gene TRBJ1-5; 7 bases match TRBD1. The CDR3 runs to 17 residues. Per the germline V gene, CDR1 is MNHEY and CDR2 is SMNVEV (reference sequence). With 0 bases clipped from V and 0 bases from J, the junction kept 5 bases outside the gene matches. CDR3 loop: CASSLSWGQLSNQPQHF. For the CDR3, the DNA is TGTGCCAGCAGTTTATCGTGGGGACAGCTTAGCAATCAGCCCCAGCATTTT.

This clone has a single count. The rearrangement uses TRBV7-9 and TRBJ2-5; weak D call: TRBD1 (6 bases). Trimming took off 3 bases at V and 5 bases at J, with 13 bases between the two ends. CDR1 is SEHNR and CDR2 is FQNEAQ in the germline V gene (reference sequence). The CDR3 runs 14 residues. The CDR3 nucleotides are TGTGCCAGCAGCTTTGCAGGGGCAGGGGAGACCCAGTACTTC. This translates into CASSFAGAGETQYF. The whole variable domain, remainder taken from reference TRBV7-9 and TRBJ2-5, is DTGVSQNPRHKITKRGQNVTFRCDPISEHNRLYWYRQTLGQGPEFLTYFQNEAQLEKSRLLSDRFSAERPKGSFSTLEIQRTEQGDSAMYLCASSFAGAGETQYFGPGTRLLVL.

The chain employs TRBV2 and TRBJ1-5, with TRBD1 identical over 9 bases. This CDR3 has 15 amino acids. The germline V gene encodes CDR1 SNHLY and CDR2 FYNNEI. V dropped 6 bases and J dropped 6; count of bases not matched to a gene: 9. CDR3 sequence: CASRRGTGLVQPQHF. CDR3 DNA sequence: TGTGCCAGCAGGAGGGGGACAGGGCTCGTTCAGCCCCAGCATTTT.

This chain links TRBV5-1 with TRBJ2-7, with TRBD1 identical over 7 bases. Per the germline V gene, CDR1 is SGHRS and CDR2 is YFSETQ. Trimming took 2 bases from V and 3 from J; bases not matched to a gene: 5. CDR3 length: 14 amino acids. This CDR3 is CASSFDRELYEQYF. The DNA for the CDR3 is TGCGCCAGCAGCTTCGACAGGGAACTCTACGAGCAGTACTTC.

This sequence joins TRBV4-1 and TRBJ1-1; 9 positions match TRBD1. The V gene's germline CDR1 is MGHRA and CDR2 YSYEKL. Trimming took 1 base from V and 3 from J; bases not matched to a gene: 9. The CDR3 contains 17 residues. DNA of the CDR3: TGCGCCAGCAGCCAAGCAGTAACAGGGGGCGCCCACACTGAAGCTTTCTTT. Its translation is CASSQAVTGGAHTEAFF.

The V and J genes are TRBV18 and TRBJ2-7; D perhaps matches TRBD1 (6 bases). Trimming shortened V by 1 base and J by 0 bases, and 16 bases separated the two germline ends. The CDR3 runs 17 residues. Germline assignment: CDR1 KGHSH and CDR2 LQKENI. CDR3: CASSPLRGGSSSYEQYF. The CDR3 nucleotides are TGTGCCAGCTCACCACTCCGAGGGGGTTCGAGCTCCTACGAGCAGTACTTC.

This clone was observed a few times. This chain uses TRBV29-1 with TRBJ2-2, with D maybe TRBD2 (7 bases). Per the germline V gene, CDR1 is SQVTM and CDR2 is ANQGSEA. The CDR3 consists of 19 residues. Trimming shortened V by 7 bases and J by 4 bases, and 31 bases separated the two germline ends. The DNA of the CDR3 is TGCAGCGCTCTAGGCAACAGGGCGGGGGCTAGCGGCTTCACCGGGGAGCTGTTTTTT. This gives the protein CSALGNRAGASGFTGELFF.

This sequence joins TRBV29-1 and TRBJ2-1; the match to TRBD1 covers 7 bases. V lost 6 bases, J lost 0 bases, and 11 bases stayed unmatched. Germline CDR1 and CDR2: SQVTM and ANQGSEA. This CDR3 spans 16 amino acids. The CDR3 reads CSVDRVREGSYNEQFF. CDR3 DNA: TGCAGCGTAGACAGGGTCCGCGAGGGCTCCTACAATGAGCAGTTCTTC.

This chain uses TRBV7-9 with TRBJ2-1, with TRBD1 identical over 9 bases. The CDR3 spans 15 residues. Germline lookup yields CDR1 SEHNR and CDR2 FQNEAQ (reference sequence). Unmatched junction bases numbered 8, after V lost 6 bases and J lost 5 bases. In DNA form, the CDR3 reads TGTGCCAGCAGTTTTACCGGGACAGGGCACAATGAGCAGTTCTTC. Its translation: CASSFTGTGHNEQFF. Full variable domain (missing parts from reference TRBV7-9 and TRBJ2-1): DTGVSQNPRHKITKRGQNVTFRCDPISEHNRLYWYRQTLGQGPEFLTYFQNEAQLEKSRLLSDRFSAERPKGSFSTLEIQRTEQGDSAMYLCASSFTGTGHNEQFFGPGTRLTVL.

Regarding this clone: At one boundary the junction diverges from the germline segment, which might be a read error. The chain carries TRBV6-5 and TRBJ2-1; 7 bases fit TRBD2. Germline CDR1 reads MNHEY; CDR2 reads SVGAGI. The CDR3 runs 15 residues. CDR3 sequence (DNA): TGTGCCTGCAGCCCCATGGGGACTACTGGGAATGAGCAGTTCTTC. Encoded protein: CACSPMGTTGNEQFF.

The chain recombines TRBV27 with TRBJ1-5; unclear D gene. This CDR3 is 13 amino acids long. Germline CDR1 and CDR2: MNHEY and SMNVEV (reference sequence). V gave up 5 bases and J gave up 6 bases, with 11 bases separating them. This CDR3 is CASSLDLTQPQHF. The CDR3 DNA sequence: TGTGCCAGCAGTCTCGACTTAACTCAGCCCCAGCATTTT.

The J gene is TRBJ2-7, the V gene TRBV5-1, with 8 bases fitting TRBD2. Germline lookup yields CDR1 SGHRS and CDR2 YFSETQ. V shed 7 bases and J 4 bases; nucleotides not matched to a gene: 10. There are 14 residues in the CDR3. The CDR3, as DNA: TGCGCCAGCCGAGTGCCCAGCGGGAGTTACGAGCAGTACTTC. This codes for CASRVPSGSYEQYF.

V is TRBV11-1 and J is TRBJ2-2, with D perhaps TRBD2 (5 bases). Trimming shortened V by 7 bases and J by 4 bases, and 19 bases separated the two germline ends. The CDR3 contains 16 residues. In germline, CDR1 is SGHAT, CDR2 FQDESV (reference sequence). CDR3: CASNNPSGFATGELFF. The CDR3 bases are TGTGCCAGCAACAACCCTTCGGGGTTTGCCACCGGGGAGCTGTTTTTT.